This TCR beta chain originates from a study of neurological immune-mediated disorders. With 10-nucleotide random UMIs included, cDNA was synthesized by 5'RACE. TCRdb re-analysed the 5' RACE reads in MiXCR, keeping a single row per CDR3 protein. The sample records tens of thousands of distinct CDR3 sequences, under 20% being singletons. The V segment lost 2 bases and the J segment 5 bases; nucleotides outside the gene matches: 4. This CDR3 is 15 amino acids long. The study drew its healthy controls from blood bank volunteers in Maryland, USA. Broader study findings: TCR-beta repertoires seemed private in all groups, with no expanded CDR3 amino acid sequences shared.

There are a few counts of this clonotype. Its antigen is not known. The receptor comes from a woman in her thirties or forties in good health. The chain uses TRBV12-3 or TRBV12-4 and TRBJ2-1; 9 bases line up with TRBD1. The sequencing input was PBMCs. The CDR3 DNA reads as TGTGCCAGCAGTTTAAAGGGACAGGGTAACAATGAGCAGTTCTTC. Residues: CASSLKGQGNNEQFF.